Listed here are 32 T cell receptor beta chains from one sample, sequenced in a study of T cell responses to AZD1222 COVID-19 vaccine. Generated by immunoSEQ multiplex PCR, the TCRdb table keeps only in-frame clones and is missing some. The sample shows some 150,000 clones, about 91% of them seen only once. The material was peripheral blood, obtained on day 0 of MenACWY control vaccination. Receptor source: an adult in good health.

The V call is TRBV7-3, the J call TRBJ2-1; 9 nucleotides line up with TRBD2. CDR3 size: 16 residues. CDR1 is SGHTA, CDR2 FQGTGA, per germline. The V segment lost 4 bases and the J segment 4 bases; nucleotides outside the gene matches: 8. The CDR3 region has the DNA TGTGCCAGCAGCTCAGTAGCGGGGGTAGGGTACAATGAGCAGTTCTTC. Its protein product is CASSSVAGVGYNEQFF.

The V gene is TRBV6-5, the J gene TRBJ1-2; TRBD1 aligns across 9 bases. V gave up 0 bases and J gave up 8 bases; unmatched junction bases: 7. Germline V gives CDR1 MNHEY, CDR2 SVGAGI. CDR3 size: 15 residues. The CDR3 DNA is TGTGCCAGCAGTTACTCGTTCCGGGACAGGGACGGCTACACCTTC. Protein sequence: CASSYSFRDRDGYTF.

This clone was counted once. The genes are TRBV28 and TRBJ2-7; D could derive from TRBD1 or TRBD2 (5 bases each). V lost 1 base, J lost 3 bases, and 16 bases lay in between. CDR1 and CDR2 (germline): MDHEN, SYDVKM. The CDR3 is 16 residues long. The CDR3: CASSLFRGRQVYEQYF. The DNA of the CDR3 is TGTGCCAGCAGTTTATTCCGGGGCCGCCAGGTCTACGAGCAGTACTTC.

The chain joins TRBV10-3 to TRBJ1-6; D is ambiguous. Trimming shortened V by 2 bases and J by 8 bases, and 4 bases separated the two germline ends. The CDR3 consists of 12 residues. Germline-derived CDR1 and CDR2 are ENHRY and SYGVKD. In DNA, the CDR3 is TGTGCCATCAGTGAGGATCATTCACCCCTCCACTTT. Translation gives CAISEDHSPLHF.

V gene TRBV7-2 combines with J gene TRBJ1-1; D might be TRBD1 (5 bases). The V gene lost 2 bases and the J gene lost 0 bases, with 13 bases spanning the gap. The length of the CDR3 is 16 residues. CDR1 is SGHTA and CDR2 is FQGNSA in the germline V gene. CDR3 in DNA: TGTGCCAGCAGCTTAATGGGGACCGTCCTGAACACTGAAGCTTTCTTT. Its translation: CASSLMGTVLNTEAFF.

The V and J genes are TRBV30 and TRBJ2-3, with unresolved D. V lost 0 bases to trimming and J lost 0 bases, with 4 bases between them. CDR3 length: 13 amino acids. CDR1 is GTSNPN, CDR2 SVGIG, per germline (reference sequence). The CDR3 DNA sequence: TGTGCCTGGAGTGTATGGAGCACAGATACGCAGTATTTT. Translation: CAWSVWSTDTQYF.

The chain combines TRBV7-2 with TRBJ2-1; D tentatively reads TRBD1 or TRBD2 (5 bases each). V dropped 3 bases and J dropped 3 bases, with 9 bases sitting between them. The CDR3 runs 14 residues. CDR1 is SGHTA, CDR2 FQGNSA, per germline. CDR3 bases: TGTGCCAGCAGCTTCCGGGACGACTACAATGAGCAGTTCTTC. It yields the protein CASSFRDDYNEQFF.

The rearrangement uses TRBV30 and TRBJ2-1, with D perhaps given as TRBD1 or TRBD2 (6 bases each). The CDR3 loop spans 13 amino acids. The V gene's germline CDR1 is GTSNPN and CDR2 SVGIG (reference sequence). V was shortened by 3 bases and J by 7 bases, with 13 bases between the two germline ends. The CDR3 region is CAWRVVGGNEQFF. CDR3 coding DNA: TGTGCCTGGAGGGTCGTAGGGGGGAATGAGCAGTTCTTC.

This clone was seen once. This sequence joins TRBV24-1 and TRBJ2-5; 10 bases agree with TRBD2. The V gene end was trimmed by 4 bases and the J gene end by 5 bases; junction bases not matched to a gene: 9. Per germline, CDR1 KGHDR and CDR2 SFDVKD. This CDR3 region has 16 residues. The CDR3 DNA reads TGTGCCACCAGTGACCTTAGCGGGGGGAGAGGTGAGACCCAGTACTTC. Residues: CATSDLSGGRGETQYF.

V is TRBV7-9 and J is TRBJ2-2; 7 bases are shared with TRBD2. This CDR3 is 16 amino acids long. Trimming took 4 bases from V and 5 from J; bases not matched to a gene: 10. Germline V lookup: CDR1 SEHNR, CDR2 FQNEAQ (reference sequence). CDR3 residues: CASSSASGVGTGELFF. In DNA, the CDR3 is TGTGCCAGCAGCTCAGCAAGCGGGGTAGGGACCGGGGAGCTGTTTTTT.

V usage is TRBV19 and J usage is TRBJ1-2; 7 bases are a match to TRBD1. Germline CDR1 LNHDA, CDR2 SQIVND (reference sequence). CDR3 length: 18 amino acids. The V and J ends lost 4 bases and 6 bases, in that order; junction bases with no gene match: 20. CDR3: CASSSLSGGGSPNHGYTF. The CDR3 nucleotides read TGTGCCAGTAGTAGCCTCTCAGGGGGTGGGAGTCCTAATCATGGCTACACCTTC.

The gene calls are TRBV12-3 or TRBV12-4 and TRBJ1-3, with D unclear. This CDR3 spans 13 amino acids. Trimming stripped 4 bases from V and 1 base from J, with 5 bases between. The chain's CDR3 is CASSSFSGNTIYF. In DNA form, the CDR3 reads TGTGCCAGCAGTTCATTTTCTGGAAACACCATATATTTT.

This clone appeared a few times. The CDR3 DNA is TGTGCCATCAGTGCCTCGGGGGTAGACACCATATATTTT. Translated, it gives CAISASGVDTIYF. The chain combines TRBV10-3 with TRBJ1-3; D is perhaps TRBD1 (5 bases). The CDR3 is made up of 13 amino acids. Looked up from germline, CDR1 is ENHRY and CDR2 is SYGVKD. V was shortened by 4 bases and J by 8 bases, with 12 bases between the two germline ends.

CDR3 sequence reads: CASSLTGDYSPLHF. CDR3 nucleotide sequence: TGTGCCAGCAGCCTTACAGGGGATTATTCACCCCTCCACTTT. V is TRBV11-3 and J is TRBJ1-6; 7 nucleotides align to TRBD1. This CDR3 is 14 amino acids long. V lost 5 bases, J lost 8 bases, and 6 bases stayed unmatched. Germline V lookup: CDR1 SGHNT, CDR2 YENEEA.

This chain joins TRBV24-1 and TRBJ2-1, with 13 bases matching TRBD2. The CDR3 spans 15 residues. V dropped 4 bases and J dropped 6; count of bases not matched to a gene: 2. Germline-derived CDR1 and CDR2 are KGHDR and SFDVKD. This CDR3 is CATSDGTSGINEQFF. CDR3 nucleotides: TGTGCCACCAGTGACGGGACTAGCGGGATCAATGAGCAGTTCTTC.

In its sample, this clone was seen a few times. J is TRBJ2-5 and V is TRBV12-3 or TRBV12-4, with a tentative D call TRBD1 (6 bases). This CDR3 is 13 amino acids long. Trimming removed 6 bases from V and 3 bases from J, with 11 bases in between. In nucleotides, the CDR3 is TGTGCCAGCAGGAACGACAGGAAAGAGACCCAGTACTTC. Its translation is CASRNDRKETQYF.

This chain links TRBV7-9 with TRBJ1-5; D perhaps matches TRBD1 (5 bases). Germline V gives CDR1 SEHNR, CDR2 FQNEAQ (reference sequence). The CDR3 spans 15 residues. V was cut by 1 base and J by 2 bases, with 9 bases left in between. This chain's CDR3 is CASSLEVGGNQPQHF. The CDR3 coding sequence is TGTGCCAGCAGCTTAGAGGTAGGGGGCAATCAGCCCCAGCATTTT.

V is TRBV18 and J is TRBJ2-7; TRBD1 might be the D (5 bases). CDR3 length: 14 residues. From germline, CDR1 is KGHSH and CDR2 LQKENI. V shed 3 bases and J shed 3 bases, with 12 bases lying between them. CDR3 region: CASSPGPRDYEQYF. The DNA of the CDR3 is TGTGCCAGCTCACCGGGTCCCAGGGACTACGAGCAGTACTTC.

J is TRBJ2-1 and V is TRBV7-2; possibly TRBD2 for D (5 bases). Germline CDR1 reads SGHTA; CDR2 reads FQGNSA. V was clipped by 5 bases and J by 3 bases, with 14 bases between them. The CDR3 has 15 residues. The CDR3 is CASSTRQRVYNEQFF. CDR3 DNA: TGTGCCAGCAGCACGAGGCAGAGGGTCTACAATGAGCAGTTCTTC.

V and J are TRBV11-2 and TRBJ2-3; 9 bases agree with TRBD2. The CDR3 loop spans 19 amino acids. V shed 4 bases and J 3 bases; nucleotides not matched to a gene: 17. CDR1 SGHAT and CDR2 FQNNGV come from the germline V gene. CDR3 in amino acids: CASSSRLASGAVVTDTQYF. The CDR3, as DNA: TGTGCCAGCAGCTCACGACTGGCTAGCGGGGCGGTTGTGACAGATACGCAGTATTTT. Based on the CDR3 plus reference TRBV11-2 and TRBJ2-3, the full variable domain is EAGVAQSPRYKIIEKRQSVAFWCNPISGHATLYWYQQILGQGPKLLIQFQNNGVVDDSQLPKDRFSAERLKGVDSTLKIQPAKLEDSAVYLCASSSRLASGAVVTDTQYFGPGTRLTVL.

The rearrangement joins TRBV20-1 to TRBJ1-2; no clear D. The CDR3 is 13 amino acids. Germline assignment: CDR1 DFQATT and CDR2 SNEGSKA (reference sequence). The V and J ends lost 3 bases and 2 bases respectively, with 10 bases between them. The chain's CDR3 is CSASLSLNYGYTF. The CDR3 nucleotides are TGCAGTGCTAGTTTATCGTTGAACTATGGCTACACCTTC.

The rearrangement links TRBV5-1 to TRBJ2-5; no clear D gene. Germline V gene sequence: CDR1 SGHRS, CDR2 YFSETQ. V gave up 1 base and J gave up 5 bases, with 12 bases separating them. There are 14 residues in the CDR3. The CDR3 region is CASSLYSDMETQYF. As DNA, the CDR3 is TGCGCCAGCAGCTTGTATTCCGATATGGAGACCCAGTACTTC.

The V gene is TRBV11-2, the J gene TRBJ2-7, with 7 bases matching TRBD1. Per germline, CDR1 SGHAT and CDR2 FQNNGV. This CDR3 contains 16 residues. The V and J ends lost 4 bases and 0 bases, in that order; junction bases with no gene match: 9. In DNA form, the CDR3 reads TGTGCCAGCAGCTCCATCCTCGGACAGGACTCCTACGAGCAGTACTTC. This translates into CASSSILGQDSYEQYF. Combining the CDR3 with reference TRBV11-2 and TRBJ2-7 gives the whole variable domain EAGVAQSPRYKIIEKRQSVAFWCNPISGHATLYWYQQILGQGPKLLIQFQNNGVVDDSQLPKDRFSAERLKGVDSTLKIQPAKLEDSAVYLCASSSILGQDSYEQYFGPGTRLTVT.

The chain combines TRBV5-1 with TRBJ2-7, with 11 bases fitting TRBD1. Germline-derived CDR1 and CDR2 are SGHRS and YFSETQ. Trimming removed 4 bases from V and 3 bases from J; junction bases left unmatched: 3. The CDR3 extends over 14 amino acids. CDR3 sequence: CASSHGTGGYEQYF. DNA of the CDR3: TGCGCCAGCAGCCACGGGACAGGGGGCTACGAGCAGTACTTC.

The rearrangement uses TRBV5-4 and TRBJ1-2; 10 nucleotides align to TRBD1. The CDR3 has 16 amino acids. V was pared by 5 bases and J by 4 bases, with 11 bases of the junction left unmatched. Germline V CDR1 and CDR2: SGHNT, YYREEE (reference sequence). CDR3 DNA: TGTGCCAGCAGGCACCTGGGACAGGGGTTTATCTATGGCTACACCTTC. The encoded protein is CASRHLGQGFIYGYTF.

This sequence joins TRBV5-6 and TRBJ2-7; the D is unclear. Germline CDR1 and CDR2: SGHDT and YYEEEE. Between the trimmed V and J ends, which lost 4 bases and 5 bases, there was a span of 7 bases. The CDR3 loop spans 11 amino acids. In DNA, the CDR3 is TGTGCCAGCAGCACGATCCACGAGCAGTACTTC. It translates to CASSTIHEQYF.

This chain uses TRBV24-1 with TRBJ2-7, with D perhaps TRBD1 or TRBD2 (5 bases each). Germline V gene sequence: CDR1 KGHDR, CDR2 SFDVKD. This CDR3 has 15 amino acids. With 3 bases removed from V and 0 bases from J, the gap between germline ends came to 11 bases. The CDR3 region has the DNA TGTGCCACCAGTGATACCGGGACCGGCTCCTACGAGCAGTACTTC. Translated: CATSDTGTGSYEQYF.

The chain combines TRBV5-1 with TRBJ1-3; possibly TRBD1 for D (6 bases). This CDR3 comprises 18 residues. Germline V gives CDR1 SGHRS, CDR2 YFSETQ. Trimming pared 0 bases from V and 2 bases from J, leaving 18 bases between. The CDR3: CASSLVGGKQGPGNTIYF. The CDR3 bases are TGCGCCAGCAGCTTGGTAGGCGGCAAACAGGGCCCTGGAAACACCATATATTTT.

Comment on this clone: One junction end disagrees with the germline gene, perhaps due to a read error. The chain has TRBV7-2 and TRBJ1-1; D might be TRBD1 (5 bases). This CDR3 has 14 residues. Germline V gene lookup returns CDR1 SGHTA and CDR2 FQGNSA. The CDR3 protein is CASSSPQENAEAFF. For the CDR3, the DNA is TGTGCCAGCAGCTCGCCACAGGAGAACGCTGAAGCTTTCTTT.

The rearrangement uses TRBV7-2 and TRBJ2-1; D gene unclear. The CDR3 covers 13 residues. Trimming took off 4 bases at V and 2 bases at J, with 6 bases between the two ends. Germline V gene sequence: CDR1 SGHTA, CDR2 FQGNSA. The DNA of the CDR3 is TGTGCCAGCAGCTCCGGTACCTACAATGAGCAGTTCTTC. It is translated as CASSSGTYNEQFF.

This rearrangement joins TRBV5-6 to TRBJ2-1; D remains ambiguous. This CDR3 contains 15 residues. In germline, CDR1 is SGHDT, CDR2 YYEEEE. Trimming removed 2 bases at V and 2 bases at J, with 11 bases between. CDR3 sequence (DNA): TGTGCCAGCAGCTTCTCCGGTAATCCCTACAATGAGCAGTTCTTC. Protein product: CASSFSGNPYNEQFF.

The chain uses TRBV6-2 or TRBV6-3 and TRBJ1-5, with 11 bases matching TRBD1. V shed 2 bases and J 6 bases; nucleotides not matched to a gene: 9. Looked up from germline, CDR1 is MNHEY and CDR2 is SVGEGT. The CDR3 totals 17 residues. CDR3 bases: TGTGCCAGCAGTTACCCTAGGACAGGGGGCGGTGGTCAGCCCCAGCATTTT. It specifies CASSYPRTGGGGQPQHF.